This T cell receptor (beta chain) was recovered during a study of blood T cell repertoires in COVID-19. Points on this clone: The sample carries other DNA sequences with the same CDR3.

Unmatched junction bases numbered 0, after V lost 3 bases and J lost 3 bases. CDR3 length: 13 residues. TCRdb keeps only in-frame clones here, not all; method: immunoSEQ multiplex PCR. The sample has a few hundred thousand clones, about 84% seen once; the top ten hold 1.5% to 2%. This rearrangement joins TRBV12-3 or TRBV12-4 to TRBJ2-7; 9 bases are a match to TRBD1. The sequence was collected from a woman between 45 and 60 years old with acute or convalescent COVID-19. The sequencing sample was made of peripheral blood. The DNA for the CDR3 is TGTGCCAGCAGTTTGGGACAGGGCTACGAGCAGTACTTC. Its translation: CASSLGQGYEQYF.